A single sample gave rise to the 14 T cell receptor beta chains below, sequenced in a study of shared clonotypes between healthy human individuals. The protocol was immunoSEQ multiplex PCR, while the TCRdb copy is restricted to in-frame clones and leaves out a portion. The data contain roughly 1 million clones, around 76% of them singletons. Specimen: memory CD4+ T cells sorted from blood. Subset defined: CD45RA-negative fraction. The receptors originated from a man between 18 and 35 years old in good health.

This clone was counted a few times. The chain uses TRBV5-4 and TRBJ1-2, with 10 bases identical to TRBD1. In germline, CDR1 is SGHNT, CDR2 YYREEE (reference sequence). J lost 7 bases, V lost 4 bases, and 7 bases had no gene match. The CDR3 covers 14 residues. The DNA for the CDR3 is TGTGCCAGCAGCGTGGACAGGGGGAATCGTGGCTACACCTTC. Protein product: CASSVDRGNRGYTF.

V is TRBV6-1 and J is TRBJ2-5, with 10 bases aligning to TRBD1. The length of the CDR3 is 13 residues. Germline CDR1 and CDR2: MNHNS and SASEGT. V dropped 10 bases and J dropped 5; count of bases not matched to a gene: 7. The CDR3, as DNA: TGTGCCATAAGGACAGGGGGGAAGGAGACCCAGTACTTC. Translating it yields CAIRTGGKETQYF.

This clone was seen only a few times. V is TRBV15 and J is TRBJ1-1, with D unresolved. The germline V gene encodes CDR1 LNHNV and CDR2 YYDKDF (reference sequence). The CDR3 runs to 14 residues. V shed 0 bases and J shed 5 bases, with 10 bases lying between them. CDR3 bases: TGTGCCACCAGCAGAGATCAGTGGGGTACTGAAGCTTTCTTT. This sequence encodes CATSRDQWGTEAFF.

The rearrangement links TRBV6-1 to TRBJ2-2, with D perhaps TRBD1 (5 bases). Trimming removed 7 bases from V and 6 bases from J, with 15 bases in between. The CDR3 runs to 14 residues. The germline V gene encodes CDR1 MNHNS and CDR2 SASEGT. CDR3 region: CASITGKMSGELFF. The CDR3 DNA follows: TGTGCCAGCATCACAGGAAAGATGTCCGGGGAGCTGTTTTTT.

As concerns this clone: In the same sample, other DNA sequences code for this CDR3. The gene calls are TRBV14 and TRBJ2-2, with D unresolved. This CDR3 contains 12 residues. The V gene lost 2 bases and the J gene lost 5 bases, with 3 bases spanning the gap. From germline, CDR1 is SGHDN and CDR2 FVKESK. The CDR3 DNA follows: TGTGCCAGCAGCCAATCGACCGGGGAGCTGTTTTTT. Amino acid sequence: CASSQSTGELFF.

The chain recombines TRBV7-9 with TRBJ2-6; D unresolved. Trimming cost V 5 bases and J 6 bases, with 11 bases left between them. Germline V CDR1 and CDR2: SEHNR, FQNEAQ (reference sequence). The length of the CDR3 is 14 residues. The CDR3 protein is CASSRRFVANVLTF. The CDR3 bases are TGTGCCAGCAGCCGGAGATTTGTGGCCAACGTCCTGACTTTC.

The chain is built from TRBV7-2 and TRBJ2-5; 9 bases align to TRBD2. CDR1 and CDR2 (germline): SGHTA, FQGNSA. CDR3 length: 15 amino acids. J lost 12 bases, V lost 1 base, and 12 bases had no gene match. The CDR3 sequence: CASSLGLAGSPPKYF. CDR3 in DNA: TGTGCCAGCAGCTTAGGGCTAGCGGGATCACCACCAAAGTACTTC.

The gene calls are TRBV6-5 and TRBJ2-3; D gene uncertain. The germline gives CDR1 MNHEY, CDR2 SVGAGI. CDR3 length equals 13 residues. The V end was cut by 0 bases, the J end by 6 bases, with 7 bases between. CDR3 in DNA: TGTGCCAGCAGTTACTCCCTTACGGATACGCAGTATTTT. It specifies CASSYSLTDTQYF.

V usage is TRBV2 and J usage is TRBJ2-2; 8 bases align to TRBD2. This CDR3 contains 15 residues. V gave up 4 bases and J gave up 2 bases; unmatched junction bases: 3. Germline loops: CDR1 SNHLY, CDR2 FYNNEI. CDR3 residues: CASSGGTRNTGELFF. Written as DNA, the CDR3 is TGTGCCAGCAGTGGAGGGACTAGAAACACCGGGGAGCTGTTTTTT.

The V and J genes are TRBV6-1 and TRBJ1-5; no clear D gene. V was cut by 5 bases and J by 4 bases, with 9 bases left in between. CDR1 MNHNS and CDR2 SASEGT come from the germline V gene. CDR3 length: 13 amino acids. CDR3 region: CASSPGRNQPQHF. In nucleotides, the CDR3 is TGTGCCAGCAGTCCTGGACGGAATCAGCCCCAGCATTTT.

In regard to this clone: With a far larger clone one base away, a read error is the likely cause. The CDR3 sequence is CANSLRDSLYLSGANVLTF. In DNA form, the CDR3 reads TGTGCCAACAGTCTCCGGGACAGCTTGTACCTCTCTGGGGCCAACGTCCTGACTTTC. The chain is built from TRBV28 and TRBJ2-6, with TRBD1 matching 7 bases. Germline assignment: CDR1 MDHEN and CDR2 SYDVKM. The CDR3 loop spans 19 amino acids.

This rearrangement joins TRBV6-1 to TRBJ2-7; D is uncertain. CDR1 and CDR2 (germline): MNHNS, SASEGT. The CDR3 is 14 residues long. The ends were cut back, 7 bases at V and 0 bases at J, with 13 bases in the middle. The CDR3 reads CASMSGLLSYEQYF. The CDR3, as DNA: TGTGCCAGCATGTCGGGCCTCCTCTCCTACGAGCAGTACTTC.

This rearrangement joins TRBV9 to TRBJ2-2; perhaps TRBD2 as D (6 bases). The CDR3 is 15 amino acids. The V gene's germline CDR1 is SGDLS and CDR2 YYNGEE. Trimming removed 0 bases at V and 5 bases at J, with 11 bases between. The CDR3 reads CASSVGAGWTGELFF. CDR3 DNA: TGTGCCAGCAGCGTAGGTGCGGGGTGGACCGGGGAGCTGTTTTTT.

The V and J genes are TRBV2 and TRBJ2-5; TRBD1 aligns across 7 bases. In germline, CDR1 is SNHLY, CDR2 FYNNEI. V shed 6 bases, J shed 2 bases, and the junction held 15 bases outside the gene matches. The CDR3 totals 17 residues. CDR3 sequence reads: CASRRGKGGQGQETQYF. The CDR3 coding sequence is TGTGCCAGCAGGAGGGGTAAAGGGGGCCAGGGGCAAGAGACCCAGTACTTC.